The present T cell receptor beta chain was sequenced within a study of beta chain features in type 1 diabetes (dated by TCRdb to between 2017 and 2018). Background on the whole study: Patients and healthy donors did not differ in mean age, gender distribution, total cell number or subset yield. Whereas all 30 or so donors provided naive and central memory subsets, regulatory and stem cell-like memory subsets were isolated from just 8 patients and roughly 8 healthy donors. Across all samples, around 99 million sorted cells were examined, and cell number per subset correlated strongly with RNA yield. In the study, recently diagnosed type 1 diabetes patients and matched healthy donors were compared on the TCRB repertoires of their sorted circulating CD4+ T cell subsets.

As encoded in the germline V gene (reference sequence), CDR1 is MNHNY while CDR2 is SVGAGI. The CDR3 runs 15 amino acids, cysteine and phenylalanine included. Only the CDR3 part of the read is kept: 45 bases, read in frame from the first base. Trimming costs V 4 bases and J 6 bases, and their ends lie 15 bases apart. The High Capacity cDNA Reverse Transcription Kit was used to reverse transcribe all of the isolated RNA, meaning that expressed TCRB transcripts were what got sequenced. Deep immunoSEQ sequencing was applied to naive, central memory and regulatory T cell samples, giving an average of about 3.6 million total reads per sample. Sorted cells were lysed in RLT buffer, and RNA was extracted using DNase-treated RNeasy Micro or Mini kits according to cell number. To prevent cross-contamination, every cell subset was processed on its own, while patient and healthy donor samples were processed together. Using the immunoSEQ multiplex PCR, TCRB sequences were amplified from cDNA into 87-bp fragments spanning the CDR3 region. Sequencing of the amplicons was done on the Illumina HiSeq platform. From the authors' description of their analysis: Synthetic template baselines were used to correct PCR bias computationally, reads within Hamming distance 2 were collapsed, and singletons that could not be merged were discarded. Reads were aligned to IMGT to assign V, D and J genes, CDR3 length, and insertions or deletions at six rearrangement sites. Within each subset, clonotype counts were normalized to sorted cell number, after which true diversity and Gini coefficients were computed with the tcR R package. The overlap coefficient, calculated on TCRB nucleotide sequences, was used to measure repertoire sharing. Out-of-frame TCRB sequences from naive cells were analyzed to stand in for the pre-selection repertoire. TCRdb provides this immuneACCESS table in a form limited to in-frame rearrangements. Some clones are lacking; in checked studies, under half of them reflect an unresolved V gene, and why the rest are absent is not known. V and J calls plus clone size are reproduced from that table; the DNA served to infer D and trimming. Here the sample has fewer than 900,000 clones; roughly 17% occur a single time. In total, the top ten clones hold about 0.025% of the sample.

Remarks on this clone: The antigen this receptor binds is unknown. Per-base quality was not reported, and no clone a single base away is much larger than it.

On the study overall, not on this receptor specifically: Because cDNA rather than genomic DNA was sequenced, highly expressing activated cells could have been over-represented, although no difference in activation and CD3 levels was found between groups. Because small numbers of individuals were included in the HLA sub-analyses, any influence of HLA type on TCRB rearrangement was left unresolved. At VDJ recombination sites, patients with type 1 diabetes made fewer insertions and deleted more nucleotides, a pattern implying thymic rearrangement abnormalities. Type 1 diabetes patients showed a moderate but significant shortening of TCRB CDR3 length in all four CD4+ subsets. PCR may preferentially amplify shorter templates, but because patient and control samples were amplified and corrected together, any resulting skew would affect both groups equally. Naive, central memory and regulatory TCRB repertoires appeared more similar among patients than among healthy donors.

Each donor gave one peripheral blood draw, averaging roughly 0.11 L, which was collected into heparinised tubes. A BD FACSAria II and a panel including CD45RO, CCR7, CD25, CD127, CD95 and CD27 were used to sort naive, central memory, regulatory and stem cell-like memory CD4+ T cells. A purity above 95% was achieved for all sorted populations. PBMCs were isolated right away by Lymphoprep density gradient centrifugation and were stained directly, without culture. Samples were stained and sorted in pairs, with one healthy donor and one patient per experiment, so that batch effects were minimized. The chain is encoded by TRBV6-6 joined to TRBJ1-4, and the D gene may be TRBD1, 5 bases matching. This TCR came from a woman aged 18-35 years in good health. The specimen sequenced was naive CD4+ T cells from blood. According to the study, the label for this sample's cell subset or site signals: true naive CD4+ T cells. The CDR3 protein is CASSLGGTIYEKLFF. Read as DNA, the sequence is TGTGCCAGCAGTTTGGGGGGGACGATTTATGAAAAACTGTTTTTT.